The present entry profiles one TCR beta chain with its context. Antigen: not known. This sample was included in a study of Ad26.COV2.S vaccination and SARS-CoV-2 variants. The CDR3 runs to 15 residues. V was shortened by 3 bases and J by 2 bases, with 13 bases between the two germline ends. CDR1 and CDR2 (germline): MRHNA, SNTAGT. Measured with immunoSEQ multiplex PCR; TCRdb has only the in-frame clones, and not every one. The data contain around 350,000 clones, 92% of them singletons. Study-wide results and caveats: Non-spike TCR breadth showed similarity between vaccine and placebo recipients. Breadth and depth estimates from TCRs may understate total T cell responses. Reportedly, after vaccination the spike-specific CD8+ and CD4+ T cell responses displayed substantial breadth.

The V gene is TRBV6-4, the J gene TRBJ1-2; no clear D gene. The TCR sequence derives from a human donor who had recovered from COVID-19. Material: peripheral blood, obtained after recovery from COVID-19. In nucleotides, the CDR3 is TGTGCCAGCAGTGAAGATTTTGGGATCAACTATGGCTACACCTTC. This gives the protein CASSEDFGINYGYTF.